This T cell receptor (beta chain) derives from a study of technical replicates of blood from several donors (TCRdb year 2017). Turning to this clone: Its antigen is still unknown. No base quality information exists; no much larger clone differs at one position.

There are 15 amino acids in the CDR3, from cysteine to phenylalanine inclusive. CDR3 DNA only is kept here, 45 bases in frame from base 1. The junction shows trimming of 0 bases on V and 7 bases on J, and the gene matches do not reach 10 bases of it. The germline V gene encodes CDR1 SGHRS and CDR2 YFSETQ. The receptor library was made with the immunoSEQ multiplex PCR assay. TCRdb limited this immuneACCESS table to in-frame rearrangements with V and J called. A share of clones is missing; checked studies link under half to unresolved V genes, and the rest is unexplained. The sample contains about 75,000 clones, 97% of them found a single time. Around 0.31% of the sample is held by the ten biggest clonotypes.

The rearrangement joined TRBV5-1 to TRBJ2-7; TRBD1 matches 7 bases in the middle. This TCR was sampled from a human donor in good health. Sequenced: T cells isolated from PBMCs. The DNA sequence is TGCGCCAGCAGCTTGGGAGGGGGCTTTGATCGGGAGCAGTACTTC. Its amino acids are CASSLGGGFDREQYF.